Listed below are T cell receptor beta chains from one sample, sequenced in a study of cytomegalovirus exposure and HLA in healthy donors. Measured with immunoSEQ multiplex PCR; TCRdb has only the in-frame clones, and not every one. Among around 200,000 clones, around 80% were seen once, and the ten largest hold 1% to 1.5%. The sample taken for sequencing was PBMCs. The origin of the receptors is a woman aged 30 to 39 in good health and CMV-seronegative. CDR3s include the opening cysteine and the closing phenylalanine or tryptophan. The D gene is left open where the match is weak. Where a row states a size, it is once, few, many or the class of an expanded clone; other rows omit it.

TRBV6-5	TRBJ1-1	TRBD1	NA	CASRRGQLPEAFF	TGTGCCAGCAGAAGGGGACAGCTCCCTGAAGCTTTCTTT
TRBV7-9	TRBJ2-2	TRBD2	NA	CASSPPRGAGVTGELFF	TGTGCCAGCAGCCCTCCGCGGGGAGCGGGAGTTACCGGGGAGCTGTTTTTT
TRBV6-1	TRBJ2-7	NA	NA	CASSEAFTVSYEQYF	TGTGCCAGCAGTGAAGCGTTTACAGTCTCCTACGAGCAGTACTTC
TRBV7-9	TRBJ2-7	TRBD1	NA	CAVVLRTGGGEQYF	TGTGCCGTGGTTCTTCGGACAGGGGGTGGCGAGCAGTACTTC
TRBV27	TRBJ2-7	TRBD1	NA	CASGTQGQGSYEQYF	TGTGCCAGCGGAACCCAGGGACAGGGGTCCTACGAGCAGTACTTC
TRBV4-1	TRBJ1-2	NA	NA	CASSQARAGIGGYTF	TGCGCCAGCAGCCAAGCTCGAGCGGGGATTGGTGGCTACACCTTC
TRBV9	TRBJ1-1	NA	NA	CASSPSRVNTEAFF	TGTGCCAGCAGCCCAAGCCGCGTGAACACTGAAGCTTTCTTT
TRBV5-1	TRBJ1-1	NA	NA	CASSTRQTEAFF	TGCGCCAGCAGCACAAGACAAACTGAAGCTTTCTTT
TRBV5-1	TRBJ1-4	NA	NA	CASSLIGGVATNEKLFF	TGCGCCAGCAGCTTGATAGGGGGAGTTGCAACTAATGAAAAACTGTTTTTT
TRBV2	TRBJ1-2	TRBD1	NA	CASRGRDRETVGGYTF	TGTGCCAGCAGGGGCCGGGACAGGGAAACAGTGGGAGGCTACACCTTC
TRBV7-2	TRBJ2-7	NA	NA	CASSLLRGAYEQYF	TGTGCCAGCAGCTTGCTCAGGGGGGCGTACGAGCAGTACTTC
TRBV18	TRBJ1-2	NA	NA	CASSPRESRNPYNYGYTF	TGTGCCAGCTCACCACGGGAGTCGAGGAATCCCTATAACTATGGCTACACCTTC
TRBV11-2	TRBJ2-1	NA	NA	CASSLRGYNEQFF	TGTGCCAGCAGCTTGCGGGGATACAATGAGCAGTTCTTC
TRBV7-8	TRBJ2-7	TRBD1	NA	CASSRTGGYEQYF	TGTGCCAGCAGCCGGACAGGGGGCTACGAGCAGTACTTC
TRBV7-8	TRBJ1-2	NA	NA	CASSLGANRANYGYTF	TGTGCCAGCAGCTTAGGGGCTAACAGGGCAAACTATGGCTACACCTTC
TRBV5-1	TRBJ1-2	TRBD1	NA	CASSQQGNYGYTF	TGCGCCAGCAGCCAACAGGGGAACTATGGCTACACCTTC
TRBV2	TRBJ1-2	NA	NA	CASKSTGTNYGYTF	TGTGCCAGCAAATCAACAGGGACAAACTATGGCTACACCTTC
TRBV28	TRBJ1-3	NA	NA	CASSLLAGNTIYF	TGTGCCAGCAGTCTATTGGCCGGAAACACCATATATTTT
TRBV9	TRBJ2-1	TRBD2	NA	CASSVIGGGAYNEQFF	TGTGCCAGCAGCGTAATAGGCGGGGGGGCGTACAATGAGCAGTTCTTC
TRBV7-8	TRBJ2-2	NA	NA	CASSLKLSTGELFF	TGTGCCAGCAGCTTAAAATTGTCGACCGGGGAGCTGTTTTTT
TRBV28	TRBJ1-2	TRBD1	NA	CASSDEGQGAYNYGYTF	TGTGCCAGCAGCGACGAGGGACAGGGGGCCTACAACTATGGCTACACCTTC
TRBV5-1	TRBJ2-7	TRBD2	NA	CASSLAPGGEQYF	TGCGCCAGCAGCTTGGCTCCGGGAGGCGAGCAGTACTTC
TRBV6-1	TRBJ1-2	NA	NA	CASNPGPGSNYGYTF	TGTGCCAGCAATCCCGGTCCAGGCAGTAACTATGGCTACACCTTC
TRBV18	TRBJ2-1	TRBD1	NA	CASSPPGTGVFGEQFF	TGTGCCAGCTCACCACCGGGGACAGGGGTCTTCGGTGAGCAGTTCTTC
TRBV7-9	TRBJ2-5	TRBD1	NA	CASLQGQGRGTQYF	TGTGCCAGCCTACAAGGACAGGGCCGTGGGACCCAGTACTTC
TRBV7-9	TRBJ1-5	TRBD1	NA	CASSLGGAGGWSNQPQHF	TGTGCCAGCAGCTTAGGTGGGGCAGGGGGCTGGAGCAATCAGCCCCAGCATTTT
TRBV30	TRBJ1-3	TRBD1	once	CAWSVFRTGGSGNTIYF	TGTGCCTGGAGTGTATTTCGGACAGGGGGCTCTGGAAACACCATATATTTT
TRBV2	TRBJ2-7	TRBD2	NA	CASSESRSGGEQYF	TGTGCCAGCAGTGAATCCCGGTCGGGGGGGGAGCAGTACTTC
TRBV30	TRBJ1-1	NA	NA	CAWSELGGDTEAFF	TGTGCCTGGAGCGAGCTCGGCGGCGACACTGAAGCTTTCTTT
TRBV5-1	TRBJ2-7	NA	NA	CASSLLGRLSYEQYF	TGCGCCAGCAGCTTGTTGGGCAGGCTTTCCTACGAGCAGTACTTC
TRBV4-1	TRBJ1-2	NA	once	CASSRIQGPNYGYTF	TGCGCCAGCAGTAGAATACAGGGACCCAACTATGGCTACACCTTC
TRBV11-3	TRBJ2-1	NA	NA	CASSLRGGVYNEQFF	TGTGCCAGCAGTCTTCGCGGCGGGGTCTACAATGAGCAGTTCTTC
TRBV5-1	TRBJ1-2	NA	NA	CASSLDTANYGYTF	TGCGCCAGCAGCTTGGACACAGCTAACTATGGCTACACCTTC
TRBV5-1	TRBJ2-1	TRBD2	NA	CASSLAASGNGEQFF	TGCGCCAGCAGCTTGGCCGCTAGCGGGAATGGGGAGCAGTTCTTC
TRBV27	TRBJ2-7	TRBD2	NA	CASSFTSGGYEQYF	TGTGCCAGCAGCTTCACTAGCGGGGGCTACGAGCAGTACTTC
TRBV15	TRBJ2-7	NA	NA	CATSRARGAPNFYEQYF	TGTGCCACCAGCAGAGCACGGGGGGCCCCGAATTTCTACGAGCAGTACTTC
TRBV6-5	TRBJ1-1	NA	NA	CASFVTGNTEAFF	TGTGCCAGCTTTGTGACAGGAAACACTGAAGCTTTCTTT
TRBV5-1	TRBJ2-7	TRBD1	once	CASSFQRTGPYEQYF	TGCGCCAGCAGCTTCCAGCGGACAGGGCCCTACGAGCAGTACTTC
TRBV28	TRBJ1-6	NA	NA	CASKLDTNSPLHF	TGTGCCAGCAAATTAGATACTAATTCACCCCTCCACTTT
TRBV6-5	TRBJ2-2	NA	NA	CASSYGETGELFF	TGTGCCAGCAGTTATGGGGAGACCGGGGAGCTGTTTTTT
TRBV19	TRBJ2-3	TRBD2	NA	CASSISLQREIHAQLTDTQYF	TGTGCCAGTAGTATAAGCTTGCAGCGGGAAATTCACGCCCAGCTCACAGATACGCAGTATTTT
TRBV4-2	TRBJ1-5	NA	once	CASSQVQQNYQPQHF	TGTGCCAGCAGCCAAGTTCAACAGAATTATCAGCCCCAGCATTTT
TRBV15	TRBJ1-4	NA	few	CATGRRSGEEKLFF	TGTGCCACCGGACGCCGATCGGGGGAAGAAAAACTGTTTTTT
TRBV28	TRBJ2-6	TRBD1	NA	CASSGTGPAGANVLTF	TGTGCCAGCAGTGGGACAGGGCCTGCGGGGGCCAACGTCCTGACTTTC
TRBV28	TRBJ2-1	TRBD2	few	CASCSGGSYNEQFF	TGTGCCAGCTGTAGCGGGGGATCCTACAATGAGCAGTTCTTC
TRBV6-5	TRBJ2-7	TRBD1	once	CASRTGTGNDEQYF	TGTGCCAGCAGGACCGGGACAGGGAACGACGAGCAGTACTTC
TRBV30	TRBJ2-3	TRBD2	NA	CAWRLAGARGDTQYF	TGTGCCTGGAGACTAGCGGGGGCTCGTGGAGATACGCAGTATTTT
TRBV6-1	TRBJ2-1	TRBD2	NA	CASSLEPSGGVTPLF	TGTGCCAGCAGTCTGGAGCCTAGCGGGGGGGTAACGCCGCTCTTC
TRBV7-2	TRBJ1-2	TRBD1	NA	CASSPLGDRGSRTF	TGTGCCAGCAGCCCTCTCGGGGACAGGGGATCGCGGACCTTC
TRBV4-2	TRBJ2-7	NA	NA	CASSPDLWLNEQYF	TGTGCCAGCAGCCCTGACTTGTGGCTAAACGAGCAGTACTTC
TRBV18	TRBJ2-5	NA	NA	CASSPPDNQETQYF	TGTGCCAGCTCACCACCGGACAACCAAGAGACCCAGTACTTC
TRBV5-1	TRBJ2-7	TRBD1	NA	CASSLRTGGSHEQYF	TGCGCCAGCAGCCTTCGGACAGGGGGCTCCCACGAGCAGTACTTC
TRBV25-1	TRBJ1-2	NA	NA	CASSRPVAEGGGYTF	TGTGCCAGCAGTCGTCCTGTGGCGGAAGGCGGTGGCTACACCTTC
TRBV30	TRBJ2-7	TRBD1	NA	CAWTWTGGGHEQYF	TGTGCCTGGACGTGGACAGGGGGAGGCCACGAGCAGTACTTC
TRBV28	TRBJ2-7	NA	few	CATEEGRTYEQYF	TGTGCCACCGAAGAGGGGAGGACCTACGAGCAGTACTTC